This TCR beta chain was profiled in a study of T cell repertoires in cytomegalovirus infection. General observations from the study: In two of eight donors, the top clonotype was HLA-C-restricted CMV-specific.

TCRdb ran MiXCR on the reads and lists one entry per CDR3 protein. The profile shows 700,000 to 900,000 distinct CDR3 sequences, approximately 32% of them singletons. The CDR3 has 14 amino acids. V gave up 8 bases and J gave up 7 bases, with 18 bases separating them. CDR1 and CDR2 from the germline V gene are MNHEY and SMNVEV (reference sequence). With respect to this clonotype: The antigen remains undetermined.

This chain uses TRBV27 with TRBJ1-5; weak D call: TRBD1 (5 bases). This receptor was identified in a human donor in good health (CMV status not recorded). Some clones in this sample may be carry-over from other donors' samples. Sample: cultured CD8+ T cells from PBMCs, taken from culture after CMV antigen stimulation. The CDR3 loop is CASCPRVRGQPQHF. CDR3 nucleotide sequence: TGTGCCAGCTGTCCCCGAGTGAGGGGCCAGCCCCAGCATTTT.